This entry features one TCR beta chain sequence. The sample is drawn from a study of shared clonotypes between healthy human individuals. Sequencing was performed with immunoSEQ multiplex PCR; in TCRdb, only in-frame clones are kept and a portion is missing. The table lists millions of clones, just over 90% of them singletons. With 7 bases removed from V and 5 bases from J, the gap between germline ends came to 14 bases. CDR1 is SQVTM, CDR2 ANQGSEA, per germline. This CDR3 spans 12 amino acids. The TCR comes from a man between 18 and 29 years old in good health. Some clones in this sample may be carry-over from other donors' samples. The chain employs TRBV29-1 and TRBJ2-5, with D perhaps matching TRBD1 (6 bases). Sequenced input: naive CD4+ T cells from PBMCs. As to subset: CD45RA+ positively selected. CDR3: CSGTRGYETQYF. CDR3 in DNA: TGCAGCGGGACCAGGGGATACGAGACCCAGTACTTC.